This TCR beta chain was sequenced for a study of identical twins. General study points: Sequences that were out-of-frame, alpha and twin-shared displayed an excess of low generation probability. Twins showed weaker excess sharing in their beta out-of-frame sequences. In monozygotic twins, models underestimated the sharing of out-of-frame TCR alpha.

This clonotype was counted ten times or more. Its antigen is unknown. One entry per CDR3 protein results from TCRdb running MiXCR on the 5' RACE reads. The data hold about 220,000 distinct CDR3 sequences, with about 7.5% observed a single time. The CDR3 has 14 amino acids. Trimming cost V 6 bases and J 0 bases, with 12 bases left between them. Germline CDR1 MNHNS, CDR2 SASEGT. The data were also submitted as part of a second study, on yellow fever vaccine responses in identical twins. That study adds: Twins' vaccine T cell response reportedly gave the appearance of partial convergence and partial personalization.

Sequencing was done on a sample of CD8+ T cells sorted from blood. The rearrangement uses TRBV6-1 and TRBJ2-7; no reliable D call. This TCR derives from a woman under 30 in good health. CDR3 loop: CASSPGSSSYEQYF. CDR3 nucleotides: TGTGCCAGCAGCCCCGGGTCTTCCTCCTACGAGCAGTACTTC.